Below are 5 T cell receptor beta chains sequenced from a single sample in a study of T cells in women clearing cervical HPV infection. Repertoires were generated with immunoSEQ multiplex PCR, while TCRdb's copy carries only in-frame clones and drops some. This sample's clone table lists some 33,000 clones. Sequenced material: blood buffy coat. The receptors come from a woman aged 18 to 75 with a cervical HPV16 infection that either progressed to CIN3+ or cleared (not recorded which).

On this clone: At one of its ends the junction is not consistent with the germline gene, which may arise from a read error. The missing CDR3 end, 3 residues past where the read stops, is filled in from the germline J gene. The chain uses TRBV6-2 or TRBV6-3 and TRBJ1-2; the D is unclear. There are 14 residues in the CDR3. Germline CDR1 is MNHEY and CDR2 is SVGEGT. This CDR3 reads CAGSSIISGYGYTF. The sequenced CDR3 bases are TGTGCCGGCAGTTCAATAATATCAGGCTATGGC.

Worth noting for this clone: The read gets to within 3 residues of the CDR3 end, and the germline J gene fills in the rest. The chain employs TRBV6-1 and TRBJ2-1; 7 nucleotides agree with TRBD1. CDR3 length: 14 residues. V was clipped by 4 bases and J by 3 bases; unmatched bases: 3. Germline CDR1 reads MNHNS; CDR2 reads SASEGT. The sequenced CDR3 bases are TGTGCCAGCAGTGCGGGACAGCACTACAATGAG. Protein sequence: CASSAGQHYNE. The whole CDR3 sequence is CASSAGQHYNEQFF.

The CDR3 spells CASSLVGSGNTIYF. The sequenced part of the CDR3 DNA is TGTGCCAGCAGCTTAGTCGGCTCTGGAAACACC. This sequence joins TRBV7-9 and TRBJ1-3; no definite D call. The CDR3 end lies 3 residues beyond the end of the read and is filled in from the germline J gene. Trimming pared 1 base from V and 0 bases from J, leaving 4 bases between. This CDR3 comprises 14 residues. Germline CDR1 is SEHNR and CDR2 is FQNEAQ (reference sequence).

As regards this clone: The CDR3 extends 3 residues past the end of the read, so its final part is completed from the germline J gene. The chain carries TRBV7-7 and TRBJ2-3; perhaps TRBD2 as D (6 bases). CDR1 and CDR2 (germline): SSHAT, FNYEAQ (reference sequence). The CDR3 contains 14 residues. V lost 5 bases, J lost 2 bases, and 11 bases lay in between. The CDR3 is CASSHTSLTDTQYF. Partial CDR3 DNA: TGTGCCAGCAGCCATACTAGCCTCACAGATACG.

A note on this clone: The missing CDR3 end, 3 residues past where the read stops, is filled in from the germline J gene. The chain couples TRBV20-1 to TRBJ2-1; D is ambiguous. Trimming took 5 bases from V and 9 from J, leaving 20 bases between them. The CDR3 has 14 amino acids. Per germline, CDR1 DFQATT and CDR2 SNEGSKA (reference sequence). The DNA read from the CDR3 is TGCAGTGCTTTAGCTAGGAGTTCCCCTCGTGAG. Its translation: CSALARSSPRE. The entire CDR3 is CSALARSSPREQFF.